This TCR beta chain stems from a study of T cells in Graves' hyperthyroidism and ophthalmopathy. Study as a whole: Upon initial diagnosis and before any treatment, peripheral blood was collected.

V dropped 5 bases and J dropped 4 bases, with 14 bases sitting between them. Germline CDR1 MDHEN, CDR2 SYDVKM. The CDR3 length is 14 residues. Study-level findings and limits: It was a median approximately 7.1 months before onset that the model predicted ophthalmopathy.

Amplification yielded TCR beta CDR3 regions, with RNA transcripts as the source. During a first-round RT-PCR of the TCR CDR3, the HTBI primer set was used. TCRdb reprocessed the multiplex PCR reads with MiXCR, giving one entry per CDR3 protein. The table shows about 520,000 distinct CDR3 sequences, with around 24% occurring only once. Patients with uncontrolled infections, other autoimmune diseases, pregnancy or lactation were excluded. Diagnosing involved the use of clinical symptoms, serum thyroxine and TRAb, thyroid ultrasound and orbital computed tomography. In its sample, this clonotype was seen many times. The antigen is undetermined.

The sample consisted of blood. The V call is TRBV28, the J call TRBJ1-1; D is perhaps TRBD1 (5 bases). The source is a woman aged 30 to 39 with Graves' ophthalmopathy. The CDR3 is CASSTEGWGTEAFF. In DNA, the CDR3 is TGTGCCAGCAGTACAGAGGGGTGGGGCACTGAAGCTTTCTTT.